The next 11 T cell receptor beta chains were all read from a single sample in a study of early T cells in non-severe SARS-CoV-2 infection. One entry per CDR3 protein results from TCRdb running MiXCR on the 5' RACE reads. The sample lists roughly 92,000 distinct CDR3 sequences; more than 10% were seen once. Sequences were derived from whole blood, sampled at baseline. The origin of the receptors is an adult who was a healthcare worker with PCR-confirmed SARS-CoV-2 infection or an uninfected control (not recorded which).

This clonotype came up many times. This chain joins TRBV10-1 and TRBJ2-5; the D is unclear. CDR3 size: 15 residues. V gave up 3 bases and J gave up 5 bases, with 16 bases separating them. Per the germline V gene, CDR1 is WNHNN and CDR2 is SYGVQD (reference sequence). CDR3 residues: CASSEARTTGETQYF. DNA for the CDR3: TGCGCCAGCAGTGAAGCCAGGACCACCGGGGAGACCCAGTACTTC.

V is TRBV5-4 and J is TRBJ1-1; D is ambiguous. Trimming removed 0 bases at V and 4 bases at J, with 10 bases between. Germline CDR1 is SGHNT and CDR2 is YYREEE (reference sequence). The CDR3 has 14 residues. The CDR3 DNA reads TGTGCCAGCAGCTTGGAAGTTCGGGCCACTGAAGCTTTCTTT. Amino acids: CASSLEVRATEAFF. Variable domain in full (rest from reference TRBV5-4 and TRBJ1-1): ETGVTQSPTHLIKTRGQQVTLRCSSQSGHNTVSWYQQALGQGPQFIFQYYREEENGRGNFPPRFSGLQFPNYSSELNVNALELDDSALYLCASSLEVRATEAFFGQGTRLTVV.

This clonotype was counted a few times. The chain couples TRBV20-1 to TRBJ2-1, with 15 nucleotides matching TRBD2. CDR3 length equals 14 residues. The junction had 3 bases not matched to a gene; V was cut back by 6 bases and J by 6 bases. Germline V lookup: CDR1 DFQATT, CDR2 SNEGSKA (reference sequence). The CDR3 coding sequence is TGCAGTGCGTCGGGACTAGCGGGGGGCAATGAGCAGTTCTTC. Translated, it gives CSASGLAGGNEQFF.

This clonotype was counted many times. The rearrangement joins TRBV25-1 to TRBJ1-2; 9 positions agree with TRBD1. The V gene's germline CDR1 is MGHDK and CDR2 SYGVNS. V was pared by 0 bases and J by 5 bases, with 1 base of the junction left unmatched. There are 14 residues in the CDR3. CDR3 in DNA: TGTGCCAGCAGTGAATATGGACAGGGGTATGGCTACACCTTC. It yields the protein CASSEYGQGYGYTF.

This clonotype occurred a few times. The rearrangement joins TRBV6-1 to TRBJ1-6; D remains unclear. This CDR3 spans 13 amino acids. V was shortened by 3 bases and J by 6 bases, with 6 bases between the two germline ends. Germline V gene data show CDR1 as MNHNS and CDR2 as SASEGT. The CDR3 region has the DNA TGTGCCAGCAGTGACAGGTCTAATTCACCCCTCCACTTT. Translation gives CASSDRSNSPLHF.

The rearrangement uses TRBV12-3 or TRBV12-4 and TRBJ2-3; either TRBD1 or TRBD2 may fit D (6 bases each). The CDR3 spans 15 residues. Trimming removed 11 bases at V and 1 base at J, with 19 bases between. CDR3: CASFPGDTRTDTQYF. CDR3 in DNA: TGTGCCTCCTTCCCGGGGGACACCCGCACAGATACGCAGTATTTT.

This clonotype came up a few times. The chain recombines TRBV27 with TRBJ1-3; D remains ambiguous. The germline V gene encodes CDR1 MNHEY and CDR2 SMNVEV (reference sequence). V was pared by 3 bases and J by 6 bases, with 12 bases between. CDR3 length: 14 residues. The CDR3 nucleotides are TGTGCCAGCAGTTTGGCGGGTGCGGCAAACACCATATATTTT. As protein: CASSLAGAANTIYF.

Ten or more counts support this clonotype. The chain joins TRBV28 to TRBJ1-2; TRBD1 matches at 8 bases. The CDR3 has 15 amino acids. Germline V gene sequence: CDR1 MDHEN, CDR2 SYDVKM. V lost 6 bases to trimming and J lost 4 bases; unmatched junction nucleotides: 10. This CDR3 reads CASRATGGLGYGYTF. CDR3 nucleotides: TGTGCCAGCAGAGCAACAGGGGGTTTGGGCTATGGCTACACCTTC.

This rearrangement joins TRBV4-1 to TRBJ2-3, with TRBD2 matching 8 bases. The CDR3 spans 15 residues. V shed 2 bases and J 3 bases; nucleotides not matched to a gene: 4. Germline assignment: CDR1 MGHRA and CDR2 YSYEKL. The CDR3 DNA follows: TGCGCCAGCAGCCAAATCGGGGGGGCTACAGATACGCAGTATTTT. It translates to CASSQIGGATDTQYF.

This clonotype was seen a handful of times. The chain couples TRBV7-9 to TRBJ2-2; D is possibly TRBD1 (6 bases). Germline CDR1 is SEHNR and CDR2 is FQNEAQ (reference sequence). V lost 4 bases and J 3 bases, leaving 12 bases between the germline ends. CDR3 size: 15 residues. CDR3 DNA sequence: TGTGCCAGCAGCTACCGGGACATAGACACCGGGGAGCTGTTTTTT. Its translation: CASSYRDIDTGELFF.

The sample holds many counts of this clonotype. This rearrangement joins TRBV7-8 to TRBJ2-5; 11 nucleotides align to TRBD1. CDR1 is SGHVS and CDR2 is FQNEAQ in the germline V gene. The CDR3 totals 15 residues. V was clipped by 2 bases and J by 3 bases; unmatched bases: 2. The DNA for the CDR3 is TGTGCCAGCAGCTTACCGGGACAGGGGGAAGAGACCCAGTACTTC. Translation gives CASSLPGQGEETQYF.